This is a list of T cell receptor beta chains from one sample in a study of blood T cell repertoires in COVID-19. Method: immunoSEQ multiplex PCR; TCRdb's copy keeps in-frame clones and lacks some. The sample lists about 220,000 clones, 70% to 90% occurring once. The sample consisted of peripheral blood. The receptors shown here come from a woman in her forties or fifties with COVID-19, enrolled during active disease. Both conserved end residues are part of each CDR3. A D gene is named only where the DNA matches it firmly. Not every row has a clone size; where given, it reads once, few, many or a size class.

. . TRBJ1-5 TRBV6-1 TGTGCCAGCAGTGAAGTCAGGGGTTTCCAGCCCCAGCATTTT CASSEVRGFQPQHF
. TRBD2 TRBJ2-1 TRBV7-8 TGTGCCAGCAGCGATCGTCTTAGCGGGGGGACCTCCTACAATGAGCAGTTCTTC CASSDRLSGGTSYNEQFF
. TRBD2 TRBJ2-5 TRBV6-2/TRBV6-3 TGTGCCAGCAGTTACCCCTCGGGGGGGCAAGAGACCCAGTACTTC CASSYPSGGQETQYF
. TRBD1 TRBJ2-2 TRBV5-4 TGTGCCAGCAGCTTGCCACAGGGGGCGCGGAACACCGGGGAGCTGTTTTTT CASSLPQGARNTGELFF
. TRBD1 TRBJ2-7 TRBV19 TGTGCCAGTATGGGGACAGGGACTACCCCCTCATATGGCGAGCAGTACTTC CASMGTGTTPSYGEQYF
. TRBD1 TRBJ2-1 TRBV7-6 TGTGCCAGCAGTTCCTCCCTTAGGACAGGAAGGGATGAGCAGTTCTTC CASSSSLRTGRDEQFF
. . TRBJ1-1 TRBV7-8 TGTGCCAGCAGCCCCGGACAGTTCTTATTGAACACTGAAGCTTTCTTT CASSPGQFLLNTEAFF
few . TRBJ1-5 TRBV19 TGTGCCAGTAGTATAAACGGGGGATTCAATCAGCCCCAGCATTTT CASSINGGFNQPQHF
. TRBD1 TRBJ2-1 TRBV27 TGTGCCAGCAGTTTAAGACAGGGGTTCTACAATGAGCAGTTCTTC CASSLRQGFYNEQFF
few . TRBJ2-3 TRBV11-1 TGTGCCAGCCAAACCGACGGCAGGGGTATGGATACGCAGTATTTT CASQTDGRGMDTQYF
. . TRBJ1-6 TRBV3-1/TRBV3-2 TGTGCCAGCGATCAGGGTTCCTATAATTCACCCCTCCACTTT CASDQGSYNSPLHF
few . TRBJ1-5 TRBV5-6 TGTGCCAGCAGCTTGGTGGGGCGCGGTAACAATCAGCCCCAGCATTTT CASSLVGRGNNQPQHF
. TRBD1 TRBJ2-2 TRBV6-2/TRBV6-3 TGTGCCAGCAGTTACTTTGGGACAGACACCGGGGAGCTGTTTTTT CASSYFGTDTGELFF
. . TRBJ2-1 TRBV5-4 TGTGCCAGCAGCTTGCAGGTAGGAGGGCCTTACAATGAGCAGTTCTTC CASSLQVGGPYNEQFF
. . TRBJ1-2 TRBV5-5 TGTGCCAGCAGCTTCGACAGCAACTCTAACTATGGCTACACCTTC CASSFDSNSNYGYTF
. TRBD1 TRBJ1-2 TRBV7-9 TGTGCCAGCTCCACAGGGGGCTATGGCTACACCTTC CASSTGGYGYTF
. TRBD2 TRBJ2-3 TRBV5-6 TGTGCCAGCAGCCCCGGGACTAGGGTCACAGATACGCAGTATTTT CASSPGTRVTDTQYF
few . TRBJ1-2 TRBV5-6 TGTGCCAGCAGCGAGGACAGACATGGCTACACCTTC CASSEDRHGYTF
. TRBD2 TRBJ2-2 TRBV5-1 TGCGCCAGCAGCTTTCCTCCTAGCGGGGGAGTCGGGGAGCTGTTTTTT CASSFPPSGGVGELFF